These 26 T cell receptor beta chains were all obtained from the same sample, sequenced in a study of shared clonotypes between healthy human individuals. TCRdb's copy holds only in-frame clones and misses some; the assay was immunoSEQ multiplex PCR. This table holds around 99,000 clones, around 68% found once. The sample comprised memory CD8+ T cells sorted from blood. The subset is: CD45RO+ cells pooled with CCR7-negative TemRA cells. The source is a man younger than 45 in good health.

This chain links TRBV7-9 with TRBJ2-5; D not certain. The length of the CDR3 is 13 residues. The germline V gene encodes CDR1 SEHNR and CDR2 FQNEAQ (reference sequence). Trimming took 3 bases from V and 5 from J, leaving 10 bases between them. CDR3 sequence (DNA): TGTGCCAGCAGCTTCATGACCGCGGAGACCCAGTACTTC. Its protein product is CASSFMTAETQYF.

The V gene is TRBV5-6, the J gene TRBJ1-1, with D possibly being TRBD1 (5 bases). The CDR3 loop spans 17 amino acids. Germline V lookup: CDR1 SGHDT, CDR2 YYEEEE. Deletions cut 4 bases from V and 5 bases from J, with 24 bases between. The chain's CDR3 is CASSHRLGRRRMTEAFF. CDR3 DNA: TGTGCCAGCAGCCACCGTTTGGGGCGCCGGAGGATGACTGAAGCTTTCTTT.

This clone has just one count. V and J are TRBV4-3 and TRBJ2-5, with a possible D match to TRBD1 (5 bases). The V and J ends lost 1 base and 1 base respectively, with 16 bases between them. Germline CDR1 is LGHNA and CDR2 is YSLEER. The CDR3 length is 17 residues. This chain's CDR3 is CASSQGIGAGRQETQYF. The CDR3 DNA follows: TGCGCCAGCAGCCAAGGGATCGGAGCAGGGCGCCAAGAGACCCAGTACTTC.

V gene TRBV7-9 combines with J gene TRBJ1-4, with D hard to call. CDR3 length: 13 amino acids. The germline V gene has CDR1 SEHNR and CDR2 FQNEAQ (reference sequence). Trimming took 2 bases from V and 3 from J, leaving 4 bases between them. The CDR3 DNA follows: TGTGCCAGCAGCTTATTCGCTAATGAAAAACTGTTTTTT. Its protein is CASSLFANEKLFF.

V usage is TRBV28 and J usage is TRBJ2-7; no clear D gene. With 10 bases removed from V and 3 bases from J, the gap between germline ends came to 10 bases. CDR1 and CDR2 from the germline V gene are MDHEN and SYDVKM. The CDR3 runs to 11 residues. For the CDR3, the DNA is TGTGCCACCGACAACCTCTACGAGCAGTACTTC. Protein: CATDNLYEQYF. Full variable domain (missing parts from reference TRBV28 and TRBJ2-7): DVKVTQSSRYLVKRTGEKVFLECVQDMDHENMFWYRQDPGLGLRLIYFSYDVKMKEKGDIPEGYSVSREKKERFSLILESASTNQTSMYLCATDNLYEQYFGPGTRLTVT.

This clone was seen only once. The rearrangement joins TRBV30 to TRBJ2-7, with 10 bases lining up with TRBD1. J lost 6 bases, V lost 5 bases, and 10 bases had no gene match. Germline CDR1 reads GTSNPN; CDR2 reads SVGIG (reference sequence). The CDR3 length is 14 residues. CDR3 coding DNA: TGTGCCTGGGAGACCGGGACAGGGGTGGTCGAGCAGTACTTC. This translates into CAWETGTGVVEQYF. The full variable domain, rest sourced from reference TRBV30 and TRBJ2-7, is SQTIHQWPATLVQPVGSPLSLECTVEGTSNPNLYWYRQAAGRGLQLLFYSVGIGQISSEVPQNLSASRPQDRQFILSSKKLLLSDSGFYLCAWETGTGVVEQYFGPGTRLTVT.

Worth noting for this clone: Since a far larger clone is one base different, this is likely a read error. The chain's CDR3 is CASSPTGLTEAFF. The DNA of the CDR3 is TGTGCCAGCAGCCCTACAGGTCTCACTGAAGCTTTCTTT. The chain couples TRBV2 to TRBJ1-1, with D perhaps matching TRBD1 (5 bases). CDR3 length equals 13 residues. V was trimmed by 6 bases and J by 4 bases, leaving 12 bases between them. The V gene's germline CDR1 is SNHLY and CDR2 FYNNEI.

Note on this clone: One end of the junction does not line up with germline, which may come from a read error. This chain uses TRBV5-8 with TRBJ2-7; D gene unclear. CDR3 length equals 15 residues. The germline V gene has CDR1 SGHTS and CDR2 YDEGEE. CDR3 in amino acids: CASSQDRSRVYEQYF. The CDR3 DNA reads as TGCGCCAGCAGCCAAGATCGGAGCAGAGTCTACGAGCAGTACTTC. Complete variable domain (other parts from reference TRBV5-8 and TRBJ2-7): EAGVTQSPTHLIKTRGQQATLRCSPISGHTSVYWYQQALGLGLQFLLWYDEGEERNRGNFPPRFSGRQFPNYSSELNVNALELEDSALYLCASSQDRSRVYEQYFGPGTRLTVT.

This clone was seen once. CDR3 nucleotides: TGTGCCAGCAGTCCACCGGGCCGGGAGACCCAGTACTTC. Encoded protein: CASSPPGRETQYF. The V call is TRBV6-6, the J call TRBJ2-5; no clear D gene. The ends were cut back, 5 bases at V and 5 bases at J, with 12 bases in the middle. The germline gives CDR1 MNHNY, CDR2 SVGAGI (reference sequence). The CDR3 has 13 residues.

The chain combines TRBV27 with TRBJ2-7, with D possibly TRBD1 on 6 matching bases. The CDR3 contains 13 residues. CDR1 is MNHEY and CDR2 is SMNVEV in the germline V gene (reference sequence). The V gene lost 6 bases and the J gene lost 0 bases, with 9 bases spanning the gap. The CDR3 coding sequence is TGTGCCAGCAGCCGGGACAACTCCTACGAGCAGTACTTC. It is translated as CASSRDNSYEQYF.

This clone was observed a few times. V gene TRBV5-6 combines with J gene TRBJ2-3, with unresolved D. This CDR3 contains 14 residues. V lost 2 bases, J lost 4 bases, and 11 bases lay in between. Germline loops: CDR1 SGHDT, CDR2 YYEEEE. The CDR3 is CASSLPDDSDTQYF. The DNA for the CDR3 is TGTGCCAGCAGCTTACCAGACGACTCAGATACGCAGTATTTT.

This clone has at least ten counts. Here the CDR3 DNA reads TGTGCCAGCAGCGGCCAAAACAGGAACACCGGGGAGCTGTTTTTT. Amino acid sequence: CASSGQNRNTGELFF. J is TRBJ2-2 and V is TRBV9; D call uncertain. CDR3 length: 15 residues. The V and J ends lost 3 bases and 1 base respectively, with 10 bases between them. Germline-derived CDR1 and CDR2 are SGDLS and YYNGEE.

This clone occurred a few times. The CDR3 nucleotides read TGTGCCAGCAGCCCCCGGATAGCGGGAGGGCCTACGTCCTACGAGCAGTACTTC. It yields the protein CASSPRIAGGPTSYEQYF. The chain couples TRBV13 to TRBJ2-7, with 11 bases aligning to TRBD2. There are 18 residues in the CDR3. In germline, CDR1 is PRHDT, CDR2 FYEKMQ (reference sequence). Trimming cost V 5 bases and J 1 base; bases outside gene matches: 13.

By share, this clone counts as medium-sized (0.01 to 0.1%). Additional DNA sequences in this sample encode the identical CDR3. This chain connects TRBV5-1 to TRBJ2-7, with D tentatively TRBD1 (6 bases). The ends were cut back, 5 bases at V and 6 bases at J, with 12 bases in the middle. CDR1 and CDR2 (germline): SGHRS, YFSETQ. CDR3 length equals 12 residues. DNA of the CDR3: TGCGCCAGCAGACAGGGTCTCCGCGAGCAGTACTTC. Translated, it gives CASRQGLREQYF.

CDR3 nucleotide sequence: TGTGCCAGCAGCGTAATGTGGAACGTGGATACGCAGTATTTT. It yields the protein CASSVMWNVDTQYF. The chain uses TRBV9 and TRBJ2-3; D ambiguous. Germline V gene sequence: CDR1 SGDLS, CDR2 YYNGEE. The CDR3 is 14 amino acids. Deletions cut 1 base from V and 6 bases from J, with 12 bases between.

This chain connects TRBV9 to TRBJ2-1, with TRBD2 as a possible D gene (5 bases). The CDR3 is 15 amino acids. CDR1 and CDR2 from the germline V gene are SGDLS and YYNGEE. Trimming shortened V by 0 bases and J by 5 bases, and 12 bases separated the two germline ends. This chain's CDR3 is CASSVALAANNEQFF. CDR3 bases: TGTGCCAGCAGCGTAGCTCTAGCAGCAAACAATGAGCAGTTCTTC.

The genes are TRBV2 and TRBJ1-5; TRBD1 might be the D (5 bases). Trimming left V 6 bases short and J 3 bases short, with 12 bases between. CDR1 and CDR2 (germline): SNHLY, FYNNEI. The CDR3 totals 14 residues. This CDR3 reads CASRGSRDNQPQHF. The CDR3 nucleotides are TGTGCCAGCAGAGGGTCCAGGGACAATCAGCCCCAGCATTTT.

V is TRBV6-1 and J is TRBJ1-2; 8 positions match TRBD1. The V gene end was trimmed by 6 bases and the J gene end by 4 bases; junction bases not matched to a gene: 7. The CDR3 runs 14 residues. Germline V gives CDR1 MNHNS, CDR2 SASEGT. CDR3 nucleotide sequence: TGTGCCAGCAGACCGACAGGGGAAGGCTATGGCTACACCTTC. Amino acid sequence: CASRPTGEGYGYTF.

This clone has only a few counts. The genes are TRBV21-1 and TRBJ2-1; the table names TRBD2, a call not compared with the DNA. TRBV21-1 is assigned pseudogene status. The CDR3 consists of 17 residues. The CDR3 protein is CASSKGYTSGRSNEQFF. As DNA, the CDR3 is TGTGCCAGCAGCAAAGGGTACACTAGCGGGAGATCCAATGAGCAGTTCTTC.

The genes are TRBV28 and TRBJ2-7; TRBD1 agrees at 8 bases. Germline values: CDR1 MDHEN, CDR2 SYDVKM. The junction had 20 bases not matched to a gene; V was cut back by 3 bases and J by 4 bases. The CDR3 totals 19 residues. CDR3 region: CASSFSVVQGANNWYEQYF. For the CDR3, the DNA is TGTGCCAGCAGTTTCAGTGTCGTTCAGGGGGCTAATAATTGGTACGAGCAGTACTTC.

This chain links TRBV7-2 with TRBJ2-7; 10 positions match TRBD2. Unmatched junction bases numbered 10, after V lost 5 bases and J lost 0 bases. CDR3 length equals 17 residues. CDR1 is SGHTA and CDR2 is FQGNSA in the germline V gene. CDR3 region: CASSKKTSGYYSYEQYF. The DNA for the CDR3 is TGTGCCAGCAGCAAGAAGACTAGCGGGTACTACTCCTACGAGCAGTACTTC.

The chain links TRBV4-2 to TRBJ2-6; D not certain. Germline-derived CDR1 and CDR2 are LGHNA and YNFKEQ. The CDR3 is 17 residues long. The ends were cut back, 1 base at V and 2 bases at J, with 12 bases in the middle. As DNA, the CDR3 is TGTGCCAGCAGCCAAGGTTCCTACAGCGCTGGGGCCAACGTCCTGACTTTC. This gives the protein CASSQGSYSAGANVLTF.

This rearrangement joins TRBV2 to TRBJ2-5; tentatively, D is TRBD2 (5 bases). This CDR3 is built from 12 residues. Germline values: CDR1 SNHLY, CDR2 FYNNEI. V was cut by 10 bases and J by 7 bases, with 16 bases left in between. For the CDR3, the DNA is TGTGCCACCCCGGGATCCAGAACGACCCAGTACTTC. Protein sequence: CATPGSRTTQYF.

The chain uses TRBV11-2 and TRBJ2-7, with D perhaps TRBD2 (5 bases). The CDR3 runs to 14 residues. Between the trimmed V and J ends, which lost 5 bases and 2 bases, there was a span of 13 bases. Germline lookup yields CDR1 SGHAT and CDR2 FQNNGV. CDR3 DNA sequence: TGTGCCAGCAGCCCAGCCCCCGGGACCTACGAGCAGTACTTC. It yields the protein CASSPAPGTYEQYF.

J is TRBJ1-2 and V is TRBV27; 9 bases match TRBD1. This CDR3 is built from 14 residues. CDR1 and CDR2 from the germline V gene are MNHEY and SMNVEV (reference sequence). J gave up 8 bases and V 5 bases, and 9 bases lay outside the gene matches. The DNA for the CDR3 is TGTGCCAGCAGTGCACAGGGGGCCTTTGGCGGCTACACCTTC. It codes for CASSAQGAFGGYTF.

This chain links TRBV28 with TRBJ1-5; 7 bases fit TRBD1. The V gene's germline CDR1 is MDHEN and CDR2 SYDVKM. The CDR3 extends over 14 amino acids. Losses at the gene ends were 6 bases for V and 5 bases for J; bases not matched to a gene: 7. The DNA of the CDR3 is TGTGCCAGCAGAGATGACAGGGTCGATCAGCCCCAGCATTTT. The encoded protein is CASRDDRVDQPQHF.